The text below deals with one T cell receptor (beta chain). This sample is drawn from a study of Graves' ophthalmopathy and Graves' hyperthyroidism. From RNA, the CDR3 regions of TCR beta chains were amplified and sequenced. The workflow started with a first-round RT-PCR run with HTBI primers and then moved on to a second-round multiplex PCR. One entry per CDR3 protein, called by TCRdb with MiXCR from the multiplex PCR reads. This sample yields about half a million distinct CDR3 sequences, of which approximately 14% are seen a single time; around 9.8% belongs to the top ten. Clinical symptoms, serum thyroxine, TRAb, thyroid ultrasound and orbital computed tomography were relied on for diagnosis. Germline V gene lookup returns CDR1 GTSNPN and CDR2 SVGIG (reference sequence). Trimming pared 4 bases from V and 1 base from J, leaving 11 bases between. There are 14 residues in the CDR3.

The source is a woman aged 30 to 39 with Graves' ophthalmopathy. The genes are TRBV30 and TRBJ1-5; D is ambiguous. Sample: blood. CDR3 in amino acids: CAWTRRGSNQPQHF. CDR3 coding DNA: TGTGCCTGGACCCGCCGAGGGAGCAATCAGCCCCAGCATTTT.